The 6 T cell receptor beta chains below were found in one sample sequenced in a study of immune evolution from preneoplasia to lung adenocarcinoma. Some clones are missing from TCRdb's copy, which holds only in-frame ones; the method was immunoSEQ multiplex PCR. This table holds 37,000 or so clones, under 85% found once. Sequencing was performed on FFPE invasive lung adenocarcinoma tissue. The receptor set was obtained from a person in their sixties or seventies with lung adenocarcinoma.

The V gene is TRBV6-1, the J gene TRBJ1-1, with TRBD1 matching over 8 bases. The CDR3 spans 14 residues. Unmatched junction bases numbered 4, after V lost 6 bases and J lost 1 base. The germline gives CDR1 MNHNS, CDR2 SASEGT. CDR3 in amino acids: CASRGQETNTEAFF. Written as DNA, the CDR3 is TGTGCCAGCAGGGGACAGGAGACGAACACTGAAGCTTTCTTT.

The rearrangement uses TRBV9 and TRBJ2-7; D unclear. Between the trimmed V and J ends, which lost 1 base and 0 bases, there was a span of 11 bases. Germline CDR1 reads SGDLS; CDR2 reads YYNGEE. The CDR3 has 15 residues. The CDR3 DNA sequence: TGTGCCAGCAGCGTATCGGTAGGAAGCTCCTACGAGCAGTACTTC. Its translation is CASSVSVGSSYEQYF. Together with reference TRBV9 and TRBJ2-7, the CDR3 gives the full variable domain: DSGVTQTPKHLITATGQRVTLRCSPRSGDLSVYWYQQSLDQGLQFLIQYYNGEERAKGNILERFSAQQFPDLHSELNLSSLELGDSALYFCASSVSVGSSYEQYFGPGTRLTVT.

The rearrangement links TRBV4-2 to TRBJ2-2, with D unclear. Germline values: CDR1 LGHNA, CDR2 YNFKEQ. The CDR3 has 17 residues. Deletions cut 5 bases from V and 2 bases from J, with 18 bases between. CDR3 loop: CASSSGGALINTGELFF. CDR3 DNA sequence: TGTGCCAGCAGCTCCGGTGGAGCATTAATCAACACCGGGGAGCTGTTTTTT.

By its share, this clone is medium-sized. V gene TRBV6-4 combines with J gene TRBJ2-3, with D perhaps being TRBD1 or TRBD2 (5 bases each). The CDR3 contains 14 residues. Germline V lookup: CDR1 MRHNA, CDR2 SNTAGT. The V and J ends lost 4 bases and 6 bases respectively, with 14 bases between them. In nucleotides, the CDR3 is TGTGCCAGCAGTGCCACACCCGAGGGGGATACGCAGTATTTT. As protein: CASSATPEGDTQYF.

The V gene is TRBV4-1, the J gene TRBJ1-1, with D perhaps TRBD1 (6 bases). Trimming shortened V by 0 bases and J by 1 base, and 9 bases separated the two germline ends. The CDR3 is 15 residues long. Per the germline V gene, CDR1 is MGHRA and CDR2 is YSYEKL. The DNA of the CDR3 is TGCGCCAGCAGCCAAGATAGGGGGTGGAACACTGAAGCTTTCTTT. Translation: CASSQDRGWNTEAFF.

This clone occurred a few times. The genes are TRBV7-2 and TRBJ1-3, with unresolved D. The germline V gene encodes CDR1 SGHTA and CDR2 FQGNSA. The CDR3 is 13 amino acids. Trimming left V 1 base short and J 8 bases short, with 9 bases between. CDR3 sequence: CASSLDLAYTIYF. CDR3 coding DNA: TGTGCCAGCAGCTTAGACTTGGCCTACACCATATATTTT. Drawing the rest from reference TRBV7-2 and TRBJ1-3, the complete variable domain is GAGVSQSPSNKVTEKGKDVELRCDPISGHTALYWYRQSLGQGLEFLIYFQGNSAPDKSGLPSDRFSAERTGGSVSTLTIQRTQQEDSAVYLCASSLDLAYTIYFGEGSWLTVV.